These 32 T cell receptor beta chains were sequenced from one sample in a study of shared clonotypes between healthy human individuals. Method: immunoSEQ multiplex PCR; TCRdb's copy keeps in-frame clones and lacks some. This sample yields 2 million to 2.5 million clones, of which approximately 93% are seen a single time; 0.36% belongs to the top ten. Sequencing was carried out using naive CD4+ T cells from PBMCs. This sample's subset: CD45RA+ positively selected. The origin of the receptors is a man aged 18 to 35 in good health. Some clones in this sample may be carry-over from other donors' samples.

For this clone: The sample has other DNA sequences that encode this CDR3 too. The V call is TRBV7-8, the J call TRBJ2-5, with 7 bases fitting TRBD2. Germline CDR1 is SGHVS and CDR2 is FQNEAQ. Trimming took 5 bases from V and 5 from J; bases not matched to a gene: 5. There are 13 residues in the CDR3. CDR3 residues: CASSLGGVETQYF. The CDR3 DNA is TGTGCCAGCAGCCTGGGGGGGGTGGAGACCCAGTACTTC.

This rearrangement joins TRBV28 to TRBJ2-7; the D is unclear. The germline V and J ends were trimmed by 6 bases and 5 bases, with 8 bases remaining between them. The germline V gene encodes CDR1 MDHEN and CDR2 SYDVKM. This CDR3 is 11 amino acids long. The CDR3 bases are TGTGCCAGCAGCTCTATCCACGAGCAGTACTTC. Translation: CASSSIHEQYF.

The V gene is TRBV27, the J gene TRBJ2-3, with 8 bases fitting TRBD2. V shed 2 bases, J shed 3 bases, and the junction held 4 bases outside the gene matches. The CDR3 length is 15 residues. Looked up from germline, CDR1 is MNHEY and CDR2 is SMNVEV (reference sequence). The CDR3 DNA reads as TGTGCCAGCAGTTTAAGGAGCGGGAGTACAGATACGCAGTATTTT. Protein sequence: CASSLRSGSTDTQYF.

The chain employs TRBV5-1 and TRBJ2-1, with 9 bases that match TRBD2. The ends lost 0 bases at V and 7 bases at J; junction bases unmatched: 14. Germline V lookup: CDR1 SGHRS, CDR2 YFSETQ. The CDR3 loop spans 18 amino acids. DNA of the CDR3: TGCGCCAGCAGCTTGGCTACACCAGCGGGAGGAGGTGGGAATGAGCAGTTCTTC. This encodes CASSLATPAGGGGNEQFF.

About this clone itself: Other DNA sequences in this specimen translate into the identical CDR3. The rearrangement uses TRBV30 and TRBJ2-1; no firm D call. Trimming took off 3 bases at V and 4 bases at J, with 4 bases between the two ends. Germline loops: CDR1 GTSNPN, CDR2 SVGIG (reference sequence). The CDR3 extends over 11 amino acids. The CDR3 is CAWSGYNEQFF. Here the CDR3 DNA reads TGTGCCTGGAGCGGTTACAATGAGCAGTTCTTC.

The V and J genes are TRBV11-2 and TRBJ2-3; D unresolved. Germline-derived CDR1 and CDR2 are SGHAT and FQNNGV. CDR3 length: 15 residues. V was pared by 3 bases and J by 5 bases, with 15 bases between. The CDR3 sequence is CASSFNPGSRDTQYF. The CDR3 region has the DNA TGTGCCAGCAGCTTTAATCCGGGTAGTAGAGATACGCAGTATTTT.

This clone has only one observation. The V gene is TRBV7-9, the J gene TRBJ2-1; D is perhaps TRBD1 (6 bases). The CDR3 is 16 residues long. Germline V lookup: CDR1 SEHNR, CDR2 FQNEAQ (reference sequence). Trimming pared 1 base from V and 7 bases from J, leaving 17 bases between. The CDR3 loop is CASSLEWGRGRNEQFF. CDR3 DNA sequence: TGTGCCAGCAGCTTAGAATGGGGCAGGGGCAGGAATGAGCAGTTCTTC.

The chain recombines TRBV6-1 with TRBJ1-1; unclear D gene. The V end lost 6 bases, the J end lost 0 bases, and 8 bases lay between the germline ends. The germline V gene encodes CDR1 MNHNS and CDR2 SASEGT. The CDR3 is 13 residues long. The DNA of the CDR3 is TGTGCCAGCAGGCAAAGTATGAACACTGAAGCTTTCTTT. It codes for CASRQSMNTEAFF.

The chain combines TRBV30 with TRBJ1-1, with unresolved D. Germline CDR1 GTSNPN, CDR2 SVGIG (reference sequence). Trimming pared 1 base from V and 5 bases from J, leaving 14 bases between. The CDR3 is made up of 14 amino acids. CDR3 nucleotides: TGTGCCTGGAGTGCCGCGGGTTTTGGGACTGAAGCTTTCTTT. Protein product: CAWSAAGFGTEAFF.

The genes are TRBV2 and TRBJ2-3, with D hard to call. CDR1 and CDR2 (germline): SNHLY, FYNNEI. The CDR3 spans 12 residues. The V end was cut by 4 bases, the J end by 13 bases, with 15 bases between. This CDR3 reads CASSAPTPEEYF. CDR3 in DNA: TGTGCCAGCAGTGCCCCTACACCAGAGGAGTATTTT.

This chain links TRBV11-2 with TRBJ2-1; a weak D match, TRBD2 (6 bases). V lost 1 base and J 6 bases, leaving 13 bases between the germline ends. CDR3 length: 15 residues. From germline, CDR1 is SGHAT and CDR2 FQNNGV. The CDR3 sequence: CASSLGAGTFNEQFF. The CDR3 DNA sequence: TGTGCCAGCAGCTTAGGGGCCGGGACTTTCAATGAGCAGTTCTTC.

The chain employs TRBV6-1 and TRBJ2-1; 7 bases are shared with TRBD1. Germline assignment: CDR1 MNHNS and CDR2 SASEGT. V was pared by 2 bases and J by 2 bases, with 9 bases of the junction left unmatched. The CDR3 contains 17 residues. The CDR3 DNA follows: TGTGCCAGCAGTGAAACAAAAGGGACAGCCACCTACAATGAGCAGTTCTTC. This gives the protein CASSETKGTATYNEQFF.

The gene calls are TRBV15 and TRBJ2-3; 7 nucleotides align to TRBD1. CDR3 length equals 16 residues. Per germline, CDR1 LNHNV and CDR2 YYDKDF (reference sequence). V shed 2 bases, J shed 2 bases, and the junction held 7 bases outside the gene matches. Here the CDR3 DNA reads TGTGCCACCAGCAGAAGGGGACAGAAACACACAGATACGCAGTATTTT. The encoded protein is CATSRRGQKHTDTQYF.

This clone was found once. In nucleotides, the CDR3 is TGTGCCTGGAGTGCCGAGAACACCGGGGAGCTGTTTTTT. This codes for CAWSAENTGELFF. The rearrangement links TRBV30 to TRBJ2-2; D not resolved. CDR1 and CDR2 from the germline V gene are GTSNPN and SVGIG (reference sequence). Trimming pared 1 base from V and 1 base from J, leaving 4 bases between. The CDR3 sequence is 13 residues long.

This sequence joins TRBV28 and TRBJ2-7; the D gene is possibly TRBD2 (6 bases). The CDR3 loop spans 14 amino acids. Looked up from germline, CDR1 is MDHEN and CDR2 is SYDVKM. V gave up 6 bases and J gave up 2 bases, with 14 bases separating them. CDR3 nucleotides: TGTGCCAGCAGCCCATGGACGGGGGCCTACGAGCAGTACTTC. It translates to CASSPWTGAYEQYF.

The chain has TRBV5-4 and TRBJ2-7, with 7 positions matching TRBD2. V lost 4 bases, J lost 0 bases, and 10 bases stayed unmatched. The CDR3 extends over 16 amino acids. CDR1 and CDR2 from the germline V gene are SGHNT and YYREEE (reference sequence). The CDR3 loop reads CASSPGGQRSSYEQYF. DNA of the CDR3: TGTGCCAGCAGCCCGGGAGGACAACGAAGCTCCTACGAGCAGTACTTC.

The genes are TRBV5-1 and TRBJ2-7, with D possibly called TRBD1 or TRBD2 (6 bases each). Germline CDR1 and CDR2: SGHRS and YFSETQ. Trimming removed 1 base at V and 6 bases at J, with 11 bases between. The CDR3 spans 13 residues. The CDR3 region has the DNA TGCGCCAGCAGCTTGAGCCCGGGGGCCGAGCAGTACTTC. It encodes CASSLSPGAEQYF.

The chain links TRBV28 to TRBJ1-5; tentative D call: TRBD1 (5 bases). CDR3 size: 16 residues. V was cut by 6 bases and J by 2 bases, with 17 bases left in between. Germline lookup yields CDR1 MDHEN and CDR2 SYDVKM. CDR3 sequence (DNA): TGTGCCAGCAGCCGGGGGGGGAGTAAAGGCAATCAGCCCCAGCATTTT. Its translation is CASSRGGSKGNQPQHF.

The rearrangement links TRBV7-3 to TRBJ2-1, with 10 bases matching TRBD2. Germline V gene lookup returns CDR1 SGHTA and CDR2 FQGTGA. Trimming took 0 bases from V and 4 from J; bases not matched to a gene: 3. This CDR3 is built from 16 residues. CDR3: CASSLTGTSAYNEQFF. The CDR3 DNA reads TGTGCCAGCAGCTTAACTGGGACTAGCGCTTACAATGAGCAGTTCTTC.

The chain uses TRBV7-9 and TRBJ1-2; 9 bases match TRBD1. The CDR3 runs to 14 residues. The J segment lost 2 bases and the V segment lost 4 bases, leaving 2 bases of the junction unmatched. Germline values: CDR1 SEHNR, CDR2 FQNEAQ (reference sequence). CDR3 residues: CASSSDRGNYGYTF. The CDR3 region has the DNA TGTGCCAGCAGCTCAGACAGGGGGAACTATGGCTACACCTTC.

V gene TRBV5-1 combines with J gene TRBJ2-5; D remains ambiguous. Trimming removed 1 base at V and 3 bases at J, with 10 bases between. The germline CDR1 and CDR2 sequences are SGHRS and YFSETQ. The CDR3 has 14 residues. CDR3 residues: CASSLISKEETQYF. The CDR3, as DNA: TGCGCCAGCAGCTTGATCTCCAAGGAAGAGACCCAGTACTTC. Based on the CDR3 plus reference TRBV5-1 and TRBJ2-5, the full variable domain is KAGVTQTPRYLIKTRGQQVTLSCSPISGHRSVSWYQQTPGQGLQFLFEYFSETQRNKGNFPGRFSGRQFSNSRSEMNVSTLELGDSALYLCASSLISKEETQYFGPGTRLLVL.

This chain joins TRBV6-1 and TRBJ2-2; D unclear. Germline V CDR1 and CDR2: MNHNS, SASEGT. V was trimmed by 3 bases and J by 4 bases, leaving 21 bases between them. This CDR3 spans 18 amino acids. Here the CDR3 DNA reads TGTGCCAGCAGTGATGAGGTCTGGCAGGCCGTTCCCACCGGGGAGCTGTTTTTT. It specifies CASSDEVWQAVPTGELFF.

For this clone: Other DNA variants within this sample encode the same CDR3. The chain recombines TRBV25-1 with TRBJ1-2; TRBD1 matches 9 bases. Losses at the gene ends were 6 bases for V and 7 bases for J; bases not matched to a gene: 6. The CDR3 runs to 13 residues. Germline values: CDR1 MGHDK, CDR2 SYGVNS. For the CDR3, the DNA is TGTGCCAGCAGCGAGTACAGGGGGCTTGGCTACACCTTC. It translates to CASSEYRGLGYTF.

The rearrangement joins TRBV27 to TRBJ2-7; 7 bases fit TRBD1. CDR3 size: 15 residues. The germline V gene has CDR1 MNHEY and CDR2 SMNVEV (reference sequence). Unmatched junction bases numbered 10, after V lost 6 bases and J lost 2 bases. The CDR3 is CASRTTTGLTYEQYF. CDR3 nucleotide sequence: TGTGCCAGCAGAACGACGACAGGGTTGACCTACGAGCAGTACTTC.

The chain recombines TRBV6-4 with TRBJ1-3; 8 bases line up with TRBD1. CDR1 is MRHNA and CDR2 is SNTAGT in the germline V gene. The length of the CDR3 is 19 residues. Trimming took 1 base from V and 1 from J; bases not matched to a gene: 12. The CDR3 loop reads CASSDWWDRRGLSGNTIYF. In DNA form, the CDR3 reads TGTGCCAGCAGTGACTGGTGGGACAGGAGAGGGTTATCTGGAAACACCATATATTTT.

This chain joins TRBV6-1 and TRBJ1-2; a possible D gene is TRBD1 (6 bases). Germline CDR1 is MNHNS and CDR2 is SASEGT. The CDR3 loop spans 15 amino acids. V was trimmed by 6 bases and J by 5 bases, leaving 19 bases between them. CDR3 in amino acids: CASREIIGQTYGYTF. DNA for the CDR3: TGTGCCAGCAGGGAGATTATCGGACAGACGTATGGCTACACCTTC.

The chain recombines TRBV9 with TRBJ1-2, with D perhaps TRBD1 (6 bases). The CDR3 runs to 13 residues. The germline CDR1 and CDR2 sequences are SGDLS and YYNGEE. Trimming pared 0 bases from V and 8 bases from J, leaving 11 bases between. CDR3 sequence (DNA): TGTGCCAGCAGCGTAGGGTACAGGGACGGCTACACCTTC. It specifies CASSVGYRDGYTF.

This chain's CDR3 is CASSEARVLISYEQYF. DNA for the CDR3: TGTGCCAGCAGTGAAGCTAGAGTTTTAATCTCCTACGAGCAGTACTTC. The chain joins TRBV6-1 to TRBJ2-7; no clear D gene. V was pared by 0 bases and J by 0 bases, with 12 bases between. Germline CDR1 reads MNHNS; CDR2 reads SASEGT. This CDR3 region has 16 residues.

The chain is built from TRBV10-3 and TRBJ2-7; 7 bases line up with TRBD1. CDR3 length equals 15 residues. J lost 3 bases, V lost 10 bases, and 15 bases had no gene match. Germline loops: CDR1 ENHRY, CDR2 SYGVKD. CDR3 amino acids: CATADYGTADYEQYF. CDR3 DNA sequence: TGTGCCACCGCAGACTATGGGACAGCCGACTACGAGCAGTACTTC.

This rearrangement joins TRBV4-2 to TRBJ1-4, with a possible D match to TRBD1 (6 bases). There are 17 residues in the CDR3. Germline V gene lookup returns CDR1 LGHNA and CDR2 YNFKEQ. V was pared by 2 bases and J by 4 bases, with 17 bases between. CDR3 protein: CASSQPTRGAGNEKLFF. CDR3 coding DNA: TGTGCCAGCAGCCAACCCACCCGGGGGGCTGGTAATGAAAAACTGTTTTTT.

The rearrangement uses TRBV5-1 and TRBJ1-2; 8 bases line up with TRBD1. The V gene's germline CDR1 is SGHRS and CDR2 YFSETQ. V lost 0 bases, J lost 4 bases, and 5 bases stayed unmatched. This CDR3 spans 15 amino acids. In nucleotides, the CDR3 is TGCGCCAGCAGCTTGGGGACAGGGACTGCCTATGGCTACACCTTC. Translating it yields CASSLGTGTAYGYTF.

The rearrangement joins TRBV27 to TRBJ1-1; D might be TRBD1 (5 bases). Germline-derived CDR1 and CDR2 are MNHEY and SMNVEV (reference sequence). The CDR3 is 14 amino acids. V was shortened by 4 bases and J by 3 bases, with 12 bases between the two germline ends. This chain's CDR3 is CASSYTGHYTEAFF. In DNA form, the CDR3 reads TGTGCCAGCAGTTACACAGGACACTACACTGAAGCTTTCTTT.